This TCR beta chain was retrieved from a study of blood T cell repertoires in COVID-19. The V end lost 1 base, the J end lost 4 bases, and 6 bases lay between the germline ends. CDR1 is SGHNT and CDR2 is YYREEE in the germline V gene (reference sequence). The CDR3 runs 13 residues. This table comes from immunoSEQ multiplex PCR, and its TCRdb copy is limited to in-frame clones, with some not included. The sample lists some 220,000 clones, around 89% occurring once. V is TRBV5-4 and J is TRBJ2-1; D gene unclear. This receptor was obtained from a woman in her 30s who had recovered from COVID-19. Sequenced: PBMCs or T cells enriched from blood (not recorded which). DNA for the CDR3: TGTGCCAGCAGCTTGAGGAGTTACAATGAGCAGTTCTTC. The encoded protein is CASSLRSYNEQFF.